Listed below are T cell receptor beta chains from one sample, sequenced in a study of glioma-infiltrating T cells after dendritic cell vaccination. Measured with immunoSEQ multiplex PCR; TCRdb has only the in-frame clones, and not every one. Altogether tens of thousands of clones are present, approximately 80% being singletons, with the ten largest covering around 2.3%. The material was blood, obtained before dendritic cell vaccination. The receptor source for this set is a human donor with glioblastoma. Both conserved end residues are part of each CDR3. Each record gives: clone size, J gene, V gene, D gene, CDR3 DNA, CDR3 protein. D genes are given only for firm matches. Clone size is shown for a subset of rows, as once, few, many or a class of expanded clone.

NA | TRBJ1-2 | TRBV6-4 | NA | TGTGCCAGCAGTGACTCGGCAGTCGGGGGCTACACCTTC | CASSDSAVGGYTF
NA | TRBJ2-1 | TRBV30 | TRBD2 | TGTGCCTGGAGAACCCCCCATGTTAGCGGGTTATACAATGAGCAGTTCTTC | CAWRTPHVSGLYNEQFF
NA | TRBJ1-2 | TRBV5-8 | NA | TGTGCCAGCAGTTCCGGGACAACCACCTTC | CASSSGTTTF
NA | TRBJ2-2 | TRBV10-1 | TRBD1 | TGCGCCAGCAACCGGGACAGGGTCACCGGGGAGCTGTTTTTT | CASNRDRVTGELFF
NA | TRBJ1-5 | TRBV28 | NA | TGTGCCAGCATCCGACAGTATAGCAATCAGCCCCAGCATTTT | CASIRQYSNQPQHF
NA | TRBJ2-1 | TRBV5-1 | TRBD1 | TGCGCCAGCAGCTTGGTGGACAGGAGCGACGGCAATGAGCAGTTCTTC | CASSLVDRSDGNEQFF
NA | TRBJ2-2 | TRBV6-4 | TRBD2 | TGTGCCAGCAGTGAACGGGGGGCGAACACCGGGGAGCTGTTTTTT | CASSERGANTGELFF
NA | TRBJ1-4 | TRBV9 | NA | TGTGCCAGCAGCTCCGGACAGCCTAATGAAAAACTGTTTTTT | CASSSGQPNEKLFF
NA | TRBJ2-3 | TRBV9 | TRBD2 | TGTGCCAGCAGGTTGGGACTAGCGGCCACAGATACGCAGTATTTT | CASRLGLAATDTQYF
NA | TRBJ1-5 | TRBV5-1 | TRBD1 | TGCGCCAGCTCGGGACAGTCCGGGGGAGCCCAGCATTTT | CASSGQSGGAQHF
NA | TRBJ1-1 | TRBV19 | NA | TGTGCCAGTACCAGATGGGGTGGTGGGGGCCCGAACACTGAAGCTTTCTTT | CASTRWGGGGPNTEAFF
NA | TRBJ1-4 | TRBV19 | NA | TGTGCCAGTTCCTCGGGTCAGCCGAATGAAAAACTGTTTTTT | CASSSGQPNEKLFF
NA | TRBJ2-3 | TRBV5-1 | NA | TGCGCCAGCAGGGGCAGCTTAGACACAGATACGCAGTATTTT | CASRGSLDTDTQYF
NA | TRBJ1-2 | TRBV7-8 | TRBD1 | TGTGCCAGCAGCTTCCGGGACAGGGGCGGCTACACCTTC | CASSFRDRGGYTF
NA | TRBJ2-7 | TRBV5-1 | TRBD1 | TGCGCCAGCAGCTTGCTGGACAGGGCCTACGAGCAGTACTTC | CASSLLDRAYEQYF
NA | TRBJ1-3 | TRBV5-1 | NA | TGCGCCAGCAGCTTGGGGGGCAGGCTCTCTGGAAACACCATATATTTT | CASSLGGRLSGNTIYF
NA | TRBJ1-6 | TRBV2 | NA | TGTGCCAGCAGTGAAGACTTAGGACTCTACTCACCCCTCCACTTT | CASSEDLGLYSPLHF
once | TRBJ2-5 | TRBV23-1 | NA | TGCGCCAGCAGTCAATCAGTCAGGGAGACCCAGTACTTC | CASSQSVRETQYF
once | TRBJ1-2 | TRBV5-4 | NA | TGTGCCAGCAGGGCTACCGGGACACTAGCTAACTATGGCTACACCTTC | CASRATGTLANYGYTF
few | TRBJ2-2 | TRBV5-4 | NA | TGTGCCAGCAGCTTGACGGGGTCGGGCTTTCCCGGGGAGCTGTTTTTT | CASSLTGSGFPGELFF
NA | TRBJ2-1 | TRBV5-4 | TRBD2 | TGTGCCAGCAACGCGGGACTAGCGGGAGGGCGGTCCTACAATGAGCAGTTCTTC | CASNAGLAGGRSYNEQFF
NA | TRBJ2-1 | TRBV7-9 | TRBD1 | TGTGCCAGCAGCCCCGCGGGACAGGGGTGGGATGAGCAGTTCTTC | CASSPAGQGWDEQFF
NA | TRBJ2-5 | TRBV6-1 | TRBD2 | TGTGCCAGCAGTATTCAGACTAGCAGTGAGACCCAGTACTTC | CASSIQTSSETQYF
once | TRBJ1-1 | TRBV5-4 | TRBD1 | TGTGCCAGCAGCTCCGCCAGGGGGGTGAACACTGAAGCTTTCTTT | CASSSARGVNTEAFF
NA | TRBJ1-3 | TRBV14 | NA | TGTGCCAGCAGCCAAGGAGGTTCCGGGATCTCTGGAAACACCATATATTTT | CASSQGGSGISGNTIYF
few | TRBJ1-4 | TRBV15 | TRBD1 | TGTGCCACCAGCAGGGGACAGATTAATGAAAAACTGTTTTTT | CATSRGQINEKLFF
few | TRBJ1-2 | TRBV6-6 | NA | TGTGCCAGCAGTTCGCCCTCAACGGGGACCTTC | CASSSPSTGTF
NA | TRBJ1-1 | TRBV19 | NA | TGTGCCAGTGTAGATACAGGGAGGGGGATCGCGGCTTTCTTT | CASVDTGRGIAAFF
NA | TRBJ1-6 | TRBV7-9 | NA | TGTGCCAGCAAGAGCTCCTATAATTCACCCCTCCACTTT | CASKSSYNSPLHF
NA | TRBJ1-6 | TRBV27 | NA | TGTGCCAGCAGTTTATCGATTTTTGGGCCAGGGATGAGCTCACCCCTCCACTTT | CASSLSIFGPGMSSPLHF
NA | TRBJ2-3 | TRBV19 | TRBD2 | TGTGCCAGTAGCCTCCCCCCCGCGGCGGGGGAGTTAGATACGCAGTATTTT | CASSLPPAAGELDTQYF
NA | TRBJ2-2 | TRBV2 | TRBD1 | TGTGCCAGCAGCCGGGACAGGGGAGGATCCGGGGAGCTGTTTTTT | CASSRDRGGSGELFF
NA | TRBJ2-1 | TRBV19 | TRBD2 | TGTGCCAGTAGTATAGGTGCGGCGGGGGGATCTGAGCAGTTCTTC | CASSIGAAGGSEQFF
NA | TRBJ1-2 | TRBV6-5 | TRBD1 | TGTGCCAGCAGGCCCGGACAGGGAGGGACCTATGGCTACACCTTC | CASRPGQGGTYGYTF
once | TRBJ1-1 | TRBV7-9 | TRBD1 | TGTGCCAGCAGGAGGACCGGGACAGGGGACACTGAAGCTTTCTTT | CASRRTGTGDTEAFF
NA | TRBJ1-1 | TRBV19 | TRBD1 | TGTGCCAGTAGGTCCGGGACAGCTCTTGAAGCTTTCTTT | CASRSGTALEAFF
NA | TRBJ2-1 | TRBV6-1 | TRBD1 | TGTGCCAGCCTAGGGGACAGTGGGGCCGATGAGCAGTTCTTC | CASLGDSGADEQFF